A selection of T cell receptor beta chains follows, all from one sample in a study of cytotoxic CD8 clonotypes in ibrutinib-treated CLL. Assay used: immunoSEQ multiplex PCR; TCRdb lists only in-frame clones, some missing. The table records 250,000 to 350,000 clones, 65% to 85% of them present only once. Sequencing was performed on PBMCs, taken at disease progression, from a patient treated with ibrutinib. These receptor sequences come from a human donor with chronic lymphocytic leukemia. Both conserved end residues are part of each CDR3.

J gene | V gene | CDR3 protein
TRBJ1-6 | TRBV7-9 | CASRGGSYNSPLHF
TRBJ2-1 | TRBV2 | CASSENQGPYNEQFF
TRBJ1-2 | TRBV11-2 | CASSLDRTSYGYTF
TRBJ2-7 | TRBV5-1 | CASSLESPGTPEQYF
TRBJ2-7 | TRBV27 | CASSPSHGQVGYEQYF
TRBJ1-2 | TRBV5-1 | CASSLGQVGSYGYTF
TRBJ2-7 | TRBV7-2 | CASSFSGAYEQYF
TRBJ1-5 | TRBV2 | CASSESGFRFSNQPQHF
TRBJ2-7 | TRBV6-6 | CASSYEDGQSRYEQYF
TRBJ2-5 | TRBV14 | CASSQERTGALYQETQYF
TRBJ2-7 | TRBV18 | CASSPGTSGGPSYEQYF
TRBJ1-5 | TRBV4-3 | CASSQTGSGQPQHF
TRBJ2-1 | TRBV10-3 | CAISEGLVSSYNEQFF
TRBJ2-2 | TRBV1 | CTSSQEGTGTSGRARGTGELFF
TRBJ1-2 | TRBV5-6 | CASSLQGAAYYGYTF
TRBJ2-1 | TRBV19 | CASQGSWFFNEQFF
TRBJ2-7 | TRBV9 | CASSVGGSSLYEQYF
TRBJ2-1 | TRBV7-6 | CASSEAGYNEQFF
TRBJ1-1 | TRBV2 | CASSEAGGWTEAFF
TRBJ2-5 | TRBV7-9 | CASSPWGETQYF
TRBJ2-3 | TRBV25-1 | CASSEWDRDDTQYF
TRBJ1-6 | TRBV6-1 | CASSEETGTGLSPLHF
TRBJ1-1 | TRBV7-8 | CASSLTDGTEAFF
TRBJ2-3 | TRBV11-1 | CASSPNGGSDTQYF
TRBJ2-1 | TRBV5-6 | CASSETGYNEQFF
TRBJ2-1 | TRBV7-8 | CASSLPTSSYNEQFF
TRBJ2-2 | TRBV10-1 | CASSEWTGGANTGELFF
TRBJ1-2 | TRBV2 | CASSEYRTNYGYTF
TRBJ2-2 | TRBV14 | CASSQRSGYSGELFF
TRBJ2-5 | TRBV6-5 | CASSLQGGVETQYF
TRBJ1-3 | TRBV5-8 | CASSLKGTGSLRYF
TRBJ2-1 | TRBV6-5 | CASSYASGSEQFF
TRBJ2-1 | TRBV12-5 | CASGLVRGGGYNEQFF
TRBJ1-5 | TRBV2 | CASSGQRYSNQPQHF
TRBJ1-1 | TRBV6-1 | CASSDGRPPAF
TRBJ2-1 | TRBV5-4 | CASSFGLAGYNEQFF
TRBJ2-7 | TRBV28 | CASSAGRDEQYF
TRBJ1-1 | TRBV7-9 | CASSLVLATNTEAFF
TRBJ2-5 | TRBV18 | CASSLGTGVETQYF
TRBJ2-1 | TRBV28 | CASSLPGQAYNEQFF
TRBJ2-7 | TRBV11-3 | CASSPGLAGGEQYF
TRBJ2-3 | TRBV4-1 | CASSLLASDTQYF
TRBJ1-1 | TRBV14 | CASSQDLGAGWGTEAFF
TRBJ2-3 | TRBV19 | CASSIRAVGHTDTQYF
TRBJ2-7 | TRBV5-4 | CASSIRTSGTHEQYF
TRBJ2-1 | TRBV5-1 | CASSLGSGNYEQFF
TRBJ2-3 | TRBV10-2 | CASSEGGPTDTQYF
TRBJ2-3 | TRBV15 | CATSTERELGDTQYF
TRBJ2-1 | TRBV21-1 | CASSNDRWDNEQFF
TRBJ2-3 | TRBV29-1 | CSEGLGTDTQYF
TRBJ2-2 | TRBV5-4 | CASSLFIDRGGTGELFF
TRBJ2-2 | TRBV7-8 | CASSSGRLVKGELFF
TRBJ1-3 | TRBV7-9 | CASSDRGSEGNTIYF
TRBJ2-3 | TRBV29-1 | CSVDAQRGGGTQYF
TRBJ2-1 | TRBV2 | CATPCRDRDNEQFF
TRBJ2-7 | TRBV21-1 | CASIQPYEQYF
TRBJ2-1 | TRBV5-8 | CASSKGPSYNEQFF
TRBJ2-4 | TRBV28 | CASSATTGARIQYF
TRBJ2-7 | TRBV5-1 | CASSAQPDNTNEQYF
TRBJ2-7 | TRBV5-1 | CASSLVGQGLYEQYF